This T cell receptor beta chain emerged from a study of T cell repertoires in cytomegalovirus infection. Study in general: Carrying CMV and the relevant HLA type showed in public TCR beta signatures.

Study-wide points: Totalled public TCR beta family frequency picked out people who carried CMV plus the relevant HLA. The ex vivo response was dominated by HLA-C-restricted CMV-specific TCR beta clonotypes.

TCRdb called the reads again in MiXCR, with one record for every CDR3 protein. This table has around 120,000 distinct CDR3 sequences, 20% to 30% appearing once. In regard to this clonotype: Its matching antigen is unknown.

The germline CDR1 and CDR2 sequences are MRHNA and SNTAGT. Trimming shortened V by 7 bases and J by 7 bases, and 20 bases separated the two germline ends. This CDR3 spans 15 amino acids. This TCR derives from a human donor in good health (CMV status not recorded). Some clones in this sample may be carry-over from other donors' samples. The chain employs TRBV6-4 and TRBJ2-1, with a possible D match to TRBD1 (6 bases). The sample comprised PBMCs, sequenced either directly or after in vitro stimulation (not recorded which). CDR3 nucleotide sequence: TGTGCCAGCAAAAAAGGCTGGGGGCCCGAGAATGAGCAGTTCTTC. Its protein product is CASKKGWGPENEQFF.